Here is one T cell receptor (beta chain) with its context. No cognate antigen has been identified for it. Base-call qualities are not available, and no considerably larger clone is one nucleotide away. The germline V gene (reference sequence) gives CDR1 as LNHDA and CDR2 as SQIVND. A distance of 9 bases separates the germline ends of V and J, which lose 0 bases and 1 base respectively. The CDR3 contains 16 residues, cysteine and phenylalanine counted. Only the CDR3 region is kept as DNA, spanning 48 bases read in frame from base 1. The source of the sample is a study of blood T cell repertoires in COVID-19 (TCRdb year 2020). Background for the entire study: Samples covering the acute and convalescent phases of COVID-19 were provided by collaborators in the United States, Italy and Spain. The material from the prospective study consisted of cDNA or gDNA derived from T cells, B-cell-depleted T cells, or PBMCs. Subjects who had been exposed to COVID-19, were actively infected with it, or had recovered from it provided the deeply sampled blood TCRbeta repertoires that made up the dataset. A freely available public database, intended as a resource for researchers studying the immune response to SARS-CoV-2, is where the repertoires were released. The samples were drawn from the first 160 participants of the ongoing ImmuneRACE study and from under 1,500 subjects provided by 6 global collaborators. Sample metadata almost always included a de-identified subject ID, COVID-19 status, age in years and sex. Where available, HLA class I and class II types were obtained from metadata supplied by the sample provider rather than from assay-based typing. The paper as a whole reports these results and caveats: How much clinical and demographic metadata was included differed by source and by participant, and the metadata was provided uncurated.

Enrolling through a virtual design, the prospective study's participants ranged in age from about 18 to 89 years and lived across 20 to 30 United States geographic areas. In the prospective study, cohorts were assigned on the basis of participant-reported clinical history obtained from a screening survey and a study questionnaire. Recovered participants in ImmuneRACE Cohort 3 were defined as having two consecutive negative NP/OP PCR tests, clearance from a healthcare professional, or resolution of symptoms. In the prospective study, whole blood, serum and a nasopharyngeal or oropharyngeal swab were collected from each participant by mobile phlebotomists. Additional blood draws and questionnaires over a roughly two-month period could optionally be provided by prospective study participants. Before DNA extraction, prospective study blood samples were shipped either frozen or at room temperature.

The immunoSEQ Assay, a bias-controlled multiplex PCR, was used to amplify TCRbeta CDR3 regions from genomic DNA. For the original study's pipeline: The number of nucleated cells in each sample was estimated by amplification of reference gene primers within the assay. To quantify the absolute abundance of each unique TCRbeta CDR3 rearrangement, sequence reads were collapsed and filtered. For each sample, productive Simpson clonality was calculated by taking the square root of Simpson's diversity index across productive rearrangements. The immuneACCESS repertoire file appears here via TCRdb, limited to in-frame rearrangements. These files lack a portion of the clones; in checked studies, under half of the deficit traces to unresolved V genes, and the cause of the others is not known. The V and J calls and clone size come from that table; D and trimming were worked out from the DNA. The sample table shows around 450,000 clones, and 90% are seen once. Of the sample, 0.6% falls within the top ten clones.

This TCR came from a man younger than 35 who had recovered from COVID-19. Sample: PBMCs or T cells enriched from blood (not recorded which). The V and J segments used are TRBV19 and TRBJ2-2; TRBD1 might be the D gene, on 6 matching bases. The nucleotide sequence reads TGTGCCAGTAGTATAGATACAGGGTTGAACACCGGGGAGCTGTTTTTT. It codes for CASSIDTGLNTGELFF.